These 32 T cell receptor beta chains were all obtained from the same sample, sequenced in a study of blood T cell repertoires in COVID-19. Sequencing was performed with immunoSEQ multiplex PCR; in TCRdb, only in-frame clones are kept and a portion is missing. The data show about 150,000 clones, more than 70% seen once. The sequencing input was peripheral blood. Receptors were obtained from a woman aged 70 to 79 who had recovered from COVID-19.

The chain is built from TRBV9 and TRBJ1-1; D possibly corresponds to TRBD1 (5 bases). The CDR3 consists of 15 residues. V lost 0 bases and J 4 bases, leaving 13 bases between the germline ends. The germline V gene encodes CDR1 SGDLS and CDR2 YYNGEE. CDR3 coding DNA: TGTGCCAGCAGCGTAGGGCTGGGGGGGGGCACTGAAGCTTTCTTT. It translates to CASSVGLGGGTEAFF.

CDR3 nucleotide sequence: TGTGCCAGTAGCCCGGTGGGGGAAGCGGGAGGCCACACAGATACGCAGTATTTT. It encodes CASSPVGEAGGHTDTQYF. This rearrangement joins TRBV19 to TRBJ2-3; 9 bases align to TRBD2. Germline V gene lookup returns CDR1 LNHDA and CDR2 SQIVND (reference sequence). V lost 6 bases, J lost 2 bases, and 15 bases stayed unmatched. This CDR3 has 18 amino acids.

The V gene is TRBV14, the J gene TRBJ2-5; 9 bases fit TRBD2. The CDR3 is 17 residues long. J lost 0 bases, V lost 1 base, and 6 bases had no gene match. Germline assignment: CDR1 SGHDN and CDR2 FVKESK. CDR3 protein: CASSQGRLAAYQETQYF. The CDR3 region has the DNA TGTGCCAGCAGCCAAGGTAGACTAGCGGCGTACCAAGAGACCCAGTACTTC.

The chain links TRBV5-1 to TRBJ2-1; TRBD2 agrees at 7 bases. CDR3 size: 15 residues. V lost 4 bases to trimming and J lost 9 bases; unmatched junction nucleotides: 13. Germline V lookup: CDR1 SGHRS, CDR2 YFSETQ. The CDR3 here is CASSPPGSGIPEQFF. The CDR3 DNA sequence: TGCGCCAGCAGCCCCCCAGGGAGCGGGATTCCTGAGCAGTTCTTC. Full variable domain (outside the CDR3, taken from reference TRBV5-1 and TRBJ2-1): KAGVTQTPRYLIKTRGQQVTLSCSPISGHRSVSWYQQTPGQGLQFLFEYFSETQRNKGNFPGRFSGRQFSNSRSEMNVSTLELGDSALYLCASSPPGSGIPEQFFGPGTRLTVL.

V gene TRBV2 combines with J gene TRBJ1-3, with 7 positions matching TRBD1. The CDR3 has 14 residues. The germline gives CDR1 SNHLY, CDR2 FYNNEI. J lost 2 bases, V lost 5 bases, and 3 bases had no gene match. The DNA for the CDR3 is TGTGCCAGCAGTAAGACAGGGCCTGGAAACACCATATATTTT. This encodes CASSKTGPGNTIYF.

V is TRBV5-5 and J is TRBJ1-2; weak D call: TRBD1 (6 bases). Germline lookup yields CDR1 SGHKS and CDR2 YYEKEE (reference sequence). The CDR3 has 14 residues. Trimming pared 4 bases from V and 3 bases from J, leaving 13 bases between. CDR3 sequence: CASSLLPGDYGYTF. As DNA, the CDR3 is TGTGCCAGCAGCCTACTGCCAGGGGACTATGGCTACACCTTC.

The CDR3 here is CASSPGLHEQYF. The CDR3 nucleotides are TGTGCCAGCAGCCCAGGGTTGCACGAGCAGTACTTC. This sequence joins TRBV27 and TRBJ2-7; TRBD1 might be the D (5 bases). CDR1 is MNHEY and CDR2 is SMNVEV in the germline V gene (reference sequence). This CDR3 comprises 12 residues. Trimming removed 6 bases from V and 5 bases from J, with 11 bases in between.

The chain uses TRBV3-1 (or the pseudogene TRBV3-2) and TRBJ1-4; TRBD1 matches at 7 bases. Losses at the gene ends were 4 bases for V and 4 bases for J; bases not matched to a gene: 6. The CDR3 is 15 residues long. Germline lookup yields CDR1 LGHDT and CDR2 YNNKEL (reference sequence). In DNA form, the CDR3 reads TGTGCCAGCAGCCCCCGGGACAGCCTTAATGAAAAACTGTTTTTT. Translation gives CASSPRDSLNEKLFF.

The chain combines TRBV18 with TRBJ1-2; TRBD1 is a possible D gene (5 bases). Germline lookup yields CDR1 KGHSH and CDR2 LQKENI. The CDR3 contains 15 residues. V dropped 5 bases and J dropped 6 bases, with 19 bases sitting between them. In DNA, the CDR3 is TGTGCCAGCTCAGCTTCAACGGGACGGGAGGATGGCTACACCTTC. Translation gives CASSASTGREDGYTF.

The chain combines TRBV18 with TRBJ1-3; 7 bases agree with TRBD1. Germline V gene lookup returns CDR1 KGHSH and CDR2 LQKENI. The J segment lost 2 bases and the V segment lost 3 bases, leaving 4 bases of the junction unmatched. The CDR3 has 15 residues. The chain's CDR3 is CASSPQGVAGNTIYF. The CDR3 DNA reads TGTGCCAGCTCACCGCAGGGGGTGGCTGGAAACACCATATATTTT. The full variable domain, in which reference TRBV18 and TRBJ1-3 provide the parts outside the CDR3, is NAGVMQNPRHLVRRRGQEARLRCSPMKGHSHVYWYRQLPEEGLKFMVYLQKENIIDESGMPKERFSAEFPKEGPSILRIQQVVRGDSAAYFCASSPQGVAGNTIYFGEGSWLTVV.

The chain has TRBV15 and TRBJ2-7, with TRBD2 as a possible D gene (6 bases). The CDR3 totals 16 residues. Trimming cost V 1 base and J 3 bases, with 16 bases left between them. Per the germline V gene, CDR1 is LNHNV and CDR2 is YYDKDF (reference sequence). The CDR3 nucleotides read TGTGCCACCAGCAGAGGTGGGCGTAGCGGACGCTACGAGCAGTACTTC. Translation: CATSRGGRSGRYEQYF.

This clone was observed a few times. The gene calls are TRBV7-7 and TRBJ2-1; perhaps TRBD1 as D (6 bases). From germline, CDR1 is SSHAT and CDR2 FNYEAQ (reference sequence). The germline V and J ends were trimmed by 5 bases and 2 bases, with 16 bases remaining between them. The CDR3 consists of 16 residues. The CDR3 DNA reads TGTGCCAGCAGCCCAACCCGGACAGTGGCCTACAATGAGCAGTTCTTC. Encoded protein: CASSPTRTVAYNEQFF.

The rearrangement joins TRBV27 to TRBJ2-4; 8 nucleotides align to TRBD2. From germline, CDR1 is MNHEY and CDR2 SMNVEV (reference sequence). The CDR3 covers 16 residues. The V segment lost 7 bases and the J segment 9 bases; nucleotides outside the gene matches: 17. The CDR3 nucleotides are TGTGCCAGCACCCCAATTAGACCTACGGGGGGGGGCATTCAGTACTTC. The encoded protein is CASTPIRPTGGGIQYF.

This chain joins TRBV19 and TRBJ1-6, with D possibly TRBD1 on 6 matching bases. From germline, CDR1 is LNHDA and CDR2 SQIVND (reference sequence). The V end lost 6 bases, the J end lost 3 bases, and 9 bases lay between the germline ends. The CDR3 covers 14 residues. Written as DNA, the CDR3 is TGTGCCAGTAGACAGGGCCGCTATAATTCACCCCTCCACTTT. It translates to CASRQGRYNSPLHF.

The rearrangement joins TRBV28 to TRBJ2-7; weak D call: TRBD2 (5 bases). The V end lost 7 bases, the J end lost 9 bases, and 19 bases lay between the germline ends. The CDR3 is 13 amino acids. CDR1 is MDHEN and CDR2 is SYDVKM in the germline V gene. CDR3 DNA: TGTGCCAGCACTCTCGCAGGAGGTTCCTGGCAGTACTTC. This gives the protein CASTLAGGSWQYF. Full variable domain (remainder filled in from reference TRBV28 and TRBJ2-7): DVKVTQSSRYLVKRTGEKVFLECVQDMDHENMFWYRQDPGLGLRLIYFSYDVKMKEKGDIPEGYSVSREKKERFSLILESASTNQTSMYLCASTLAGGSWQYFGPGTRLTVT.

The CDR3 here is CASSWPPNREGRSYEQYF. The CDR3 DNA reads TGCGCCAGCAGCTGGCCCCCCAACAGGGAGGGGCGCTCCTACGAGCAGTACTTC. The V gene is TRBV5-1, the J gene TRBJ2-7; a possible D gene is TRBD2 (7 bases). The V end lost 3 bases, the J end lost 0 bases, and 22 bases lay between the germline ends. Germline V CDR1 and CDR2: SGHRS, YFSETQ. The CDR3 runs 18 residues.

The J gene is TRBJ2-1, the V gene TRBV6-2 or TRBV6-3; 8 bases align to TRBD2. From germline, CDR1 is MNHEY and CDR2 SVGEGT. CDR3 size: 18 residues. The V segment lost 4 bases and the J segment 0 bases; nucleotides outside the gene matches: 11. CDR3 nucleotide sequence: TGTGCCAGCAGTTCCCTCCCTAGACTAGCGAGCTCCTACAATGAGCAGTTCTTC. Translated: CASSSLPRLASSYNEQFF.

By sample fraction, this clone is medium-sized (0.01 to 0.1%). V usage is TRBV4-1 and J usage is TRBJ2-1; TRBD2 matches 12 bases. The V and J ends lost 4 bases and 8 bases, in that order; junction bases with no gene match: 6. Germline CDR1 is MGHRA and CDR2 is YSYEKL. The CDR3 is 15 amino acids. The CDR3 region has the DNA TGCGCCAGCAGCCCTAGCGGGGGGGCCAACTATGAGCAGTTCTTC. The encoded protein is CASSPSGGANYEQFF.

The genes are TRBV5-1 and TRBJ2-7; 10 bases match TRBD2. Per the germline V gene, CDR1 is SGHRS and CDR2 is YFSETQ. V shed 3 bases and J 5 bases; nucleotides not matched to a gene: 8. The CDR3 runs to 15 residues. CDR3 sequence: CASSSPTSGIHEQYF. In DNA, the CDR3 is TGCGCCAGCAGCTCCCCAACTAGCGGGATCCACGAGCAGTACTTC.

Of note for this clone: One end of the junction varies from germline; a read error may be responsible. CDR3 coding DNA: TGTGCTAGCAGCCCTGGGGGAGGCCGCGAGCAGTACTTC. The encoded protein is CASSPGGGREQYF. The chain has TRBV7-7 and TRBJ2-7; D is perhaps TRBD2 (6 bases). The CDR3 is made up of 13 amino acids. Germline CDR1 SSHAT, CDR2 FNYEAQ (reference sequence). The full variable domain, its missing parts supplied by reference TRBV7-7 and TRBJ2-7, is GAGVSQSPRYKVTKRGQDVTLRCDPISSHATLYWYQQALGQGPEFLTYFNYEAQPDKSGLPSDRFSAERPEGSISTLTIQRTEQRDSAMYRCASSPGGGREQYFGPGTRLTVT.

The rearrangement links TRBV7-8 to TRBJ1-4, with 7 positions matching TRBD1. CDR1 is SGHVS, CDR2 FQNEAQ, per germline. The ends lost 1 base at V and 8 bases at J; junction bases unmatched: 4. The CDR3 contains 14 residues. Here the CDR3 DNA reads TGTGCCAGCAGCTTAGGGGTCAGGGGGGAAAAACTGTTTTTT. Translation: CASSLGVRGEKLFF. Supplemented by reference TRBV7-8 and TRBJ1-4, the full variable domain reads GAGVSQSPRYKVAKRGQDVALRCDPISGHVSLFWYQQALGQGPEFLTYFQNEAQLDKSGLPSDRFFAERPEGSVSTLKIQRTQQEDSAVYLCASSLGVRGEKLFFGSGTQLSVL.

V usage is TRBV6-5 and J usage is TRBJ1-3; 9 bases agree with TRBD1. The CDR3 spans 14 residues. V lost 6 bases to trimming and J lost 7 bases; unmatched junction nucleotides: 7. Germline V CDR1 and CDR2: MNHEY, SVGAGI. Here the CDR3 reads CASSATGGRNTIYF. CDR3 DNA: TGTGCCAGCAGCGCGACAGGGGGTAGGAACACCATATATTTT.

This clone was counted a few times. The rearrangement joins TRBV6-2 or TRBV6-3 to TRBJ1-5, with a possible D match to TRBD1 (6 bases). V lost 8 bases to trimming and J lost 3 bases, with 14 bases between them. CDR1 is MNHEY, CDR2 SVGEGT, per germline. The CDR3 sequence is 14 residues long. The CDR3: CASGQGPINQPQHF. In nucleotides, the CDR3 is TGTGCCAGCGGCCAGGGGCCTATCAATCAGCCCCAGCATTTT.

Here the CDR3 DNA reads TGTGCCTGGAGTGTTTACCAGCAAGAGACCCAGTACTTC. The encoded protein is CAWSVYQQETQYF. The chain combines TRBV30 with TRBJ2-5, with unresolved D. Trimming shortened V by 0 bases and J by 2 bases, and 7 bases separated the two germline ends. The CDR3 runs to 13 residues. Per the germline V gene, CDR1 is GTSNPN and CDR2 is SVGIG (reference sequence). Variable domain in full (rest from reference TRBV30 and TRBJ2-5): SQTIHQWPATLVQPVGSPLSLECTVEGTSNPNLYWYRQAAGRGLQLLFYSVGIGQISSEVPQNLSASRPQDRQFILSSKKLLLSDSGFYLCAWSVYQQETQYFGPGTRLLVL.

In DNA form, the CDR3 reads TGTGCCAGCAGCCCCCGAGGCCAGTTGAATGAAAAACTGTTTTTT. Translated: CASSPRGQLNEKLFF. The chain carries TRBV5-8 and TRBJ1-4; D remains ambiguous. The CDR3 is 15 residues long. The germline CDR1 and CDR2 sequences are SGHTS and YDEGEE. The V and J ends lost 4 bases and 5 bases respectively, with 15 bases between them.

This chain uses TRBV7-2 with TRBJ1-2; D is undetermined. Germline loops: CDR1 SGHTA, CDR2 FQGNSA. The CDR3 is 14 residues long. Trimming took 1 base from V and 4 from J, leaving 10 bases between them. CDR3 in DNA: TGTGCCAGCAGCTTAGGAGGGTCCTCCTATGGCTACACCTTC. It codes for CASSLGGSSYGYTF.

The V gene is TRBV28, the J gene TRBJ1-2, with a possible D match to TRBD1 (6 bases). The CDR3 extends over 14 amino acids. Between the trimmed V and J ends, which lost 4 bases and 8 bases, there was a span of 17 bases. Germline V CDR1 and CDR2: MDHEN, SYDVKM. CDR3 in amino acids: CASSYPQGYGGYTF. The CDR3 DNA reads as TGTGCCAGCAGTTACCCCCAGGGGTATGGAGGCTACACCTTC.

The rearrangement links TRBV28 to TRBJ2-5, with 10 nucleotides matching TRBD2. The germline V gene encodes CDR1 MDHEN and CDR2 SYDVKM. The trim removed 1 base at V and 5 bases at J, leaving 4 bases unmatched. The CDR3 loop spans 15 amino acids. The DNA for the CDR3 is TGTGCCAGCAGTTTATCCGGACTAGCGGTTGAGACCCAGTACTTC. It specifies CASSLSGLAVETQYF.

The table lists this clone with many counts. The J gene is TRBJ2-7, the V gene TRBV10-1, with D hard to call. Looked up from germline, CDR1 is WNHNN and CDR2 is SYGVQD (reference sequence). Trimming removed 1 base from V and 3 bases from J, with 13 bases in between. CDR3 length: 15 residues. DNA of the CDR3: TGCGCCAGCAGTGAGTTTAAGCGCCTGAACTACGAGCAGTACTTC. It is translated as CASSEFKRLNYEQYF.

This chain uses TRBV29-1 with TRBJ2-3; TRBD2 matches 7 bases. Germline-derived CDR1 and CDR2 are SQVTM and ANQGSEA. The CDR3 extends over 16 amino acids. V was clipped by 4 bases and J by 0 bases; unmatched bases: 10. The CDR3 sequence is CSVGLLGEGSTDTQYF. The CDR3 coding sequence is TGCAGCGTTGGGTTGCTGGGGGAGGGAAGCACAGATACGCAGTATTTT.

V gene TRBV9 combines with J gene TRBJ1-1; TRBD1 matches at 7 bases. The CDR3 has 14 residues. Trimming at V came to 3 bases and at J to 11 bases, leaving 13 bases not matched to a gene. Germline V gene lookup returns CDR1 SGDLS and CDR2 YYNGEE. The CDR3 bases are TGTGCCAGCAGCGCCCTACCCGACAGGGCTCGTGCTTTCTTT. It encodes CASSALPDRARAFF.

This sequence joins TRBV12-5 and TRBJ2-3, with TRBD1 matching 8 bases. CDR1 LGHNT and CDR2 FRNRAP come from the germline V gene. This CDR3 region has 17 residues. V shed 6 bases and J 2 bases; nucleotides not matched to a gene: 13. The CDR3 region has the DNA TGTGCTAGTGGGCCGGGGAAACAGGGGGAAGACACAGATACGCAGTATTTT. As protein: CASGPGKQGEDTDTQYF.